Here is one TCR beta chain with its context. Its antigen is unknown. Within one base of it there is no much larger clone, and no base qualities were kept. Using the deep immunoSEQ assay, multiplex PCR amplified TCR CDR3 regions from genomic DNA. Genomic DNA extracted from each cell subset was distributed evenly over all wells of several immunoSEQ 96-well plates, and each plate served as one replicate. For sorted subsets, around 200 ng genomic DNA, equal to tens of thousands of T cell genomes, was loaded into each replicate PCR. The purified libraries were quantified using a Qubit 3.0 fluorometer, sized with a Bioanalyzer 2100, and then quantified again using the KAPA Library Quantification kit. Every immunoSEQ 96-well plate was sequenced on a dedicated single-read 150-cycle Illumina NextSeq 550 flow cell. On the authors' methods: Because the immunoSEQ output included only junctional sequences and no quality scores, the filtering could not be the same as the filtering used for full-length reads. Sequences were annotated with PyIR, a Python wrapper for IgBLAST v1.9, using IMGT germline references to assign V/J genes and CDR3. Any read was removed if the V/J assignment was weak (E-value above 1e-6), the CDR3 was missing, or the read contained stop codons, out-of-frame junctions, or ambiguous translated residues. A V3J clonotype was defined by an identical inferred V gene, J gene, and CDR3 amino acid sequence. Percentage overlap between repertoires was computed as shared unique clonotypes divided by the size of the smaller repertoire. Richness of each repertoire was evaluated using RTK rarefaction, the Chao1 estimator, and Recon v2.1 estimates of unobserved clonotypes. OLGA was used to compute generation probabilities for all TCRbeta clonotypes that the gDNA method yielded from several donors. The table comes from immuneACCESS by way of TCRdb, which keeps in-frame sequences with V and J called. Part of the clones is missing from these tables; in studies checked, under half for an unresolved V gene and the rest for unknown reasons. V and J calls and clone size are given by that table; D and trimming were obtained from the DNA. The sample records under 150,000 clones, about 62% of which are singletons. Under 30% of the sample rests with the top ten.

Healthy HIV-negative adults with no recently reported acute infections or vaccinations were included as donors. All donors were Caucasian adults living in Nashville, Tennessee, USA. The CD8 memory samples were a combination of magnetically selected CD45RO+ cells and CCR7-negative CD45RA+ effector memory (TemRA) cells. Blood was obtained by leukapheresis, after which PBMCs were separated by Ficoll-Histopaque density gradient centrifugation and cryopreserved in liquid nitrogen vapor phase. Purity and quantity of every magnetically sorted T cell population were checked by analytical flow cytometry. Genomic DNA was isolated from every sorted fraction and measured by UV absorbance on a Nanodrop 2000c. The sample belongs to a study of shared clonotypes between healthy human individuals (TCRdb year 2020). Background for the entire study: Two women and a few men aged 18 to 49 years were included in the cohort. Different laboratories and diverse techniques were used to prepare libraries and sequence TCR repertoires, to increase sequencing depth and limit assay-specific biases. Leukapheresis yielded between about 0.8 and 9.5 billion PBMCs per donor. Blood TCR repertoires of roughly five healthy adults were deeply sequenced to estimate repertoire size and the extent of clonotype sharing between individuals. For each donor, three plates each were used for CD4 naive and CD4 memory, two plates were used for CD8 naive, and one plate was used for CD8 memory. The study at large found these results: Incomplete sequencing was indicated by rarefaction of sorted-subset datasets, despite the large sequencing depth. Sharing across several donors was observed for about 5% of naive CD4, 3% to 3.5% of naive CD8, 2.3% of memory CD4, and roughly 0.4% of memory CD8 clonotypes. Higher generation probabilities were observed for clonotypes shared by all four sorted-subset donors than for non-shared clonotypes. Sampling was restricted to blood, and TCR repertoires in tissues likely differ from the TCR repertoires found in blood. Naive subsets generally had larger estimated clonotype richness than memory subsets. Because the study included only a small number of donors, the genetic and exposure-history diversity represented was limited. Based on pairwise subsampling, the degree of clonotype sharing among donors was expected to be affected by sequencing depth.

Including the terminal cysteine and phenylalanine, the CDR3 comprises 17 residues. Just the 51-base CDR3 DNA is kept, in frame starting at base 1. Relative to germline, V is missing 2 bases and J is missing 1 base, with 7 bases of the junction outside any gene match. CDR1 and CDR2 are read off the germline V gene (reference sequence) as PRHDT and FYEKMQ. The sequencing sample was made of memory CD8+ T cells sorted from blood. Reading the label with the study, this specimen's cell subset or site is: CD45RO+ cells pooled with CCR7-negative TemRA cells. The V gene is TRBV13 and the J gene is TRBJ2-1, and 8 junction bases match TRBD2. The source is a woman aged 30 to 39 in good health. The nucleotide sequence reads as follows: TGTGCCAGCAGCTTATTTGGCGGGAGGATATCCTACAATGAGCAGTTCTTC. Its protein is CASSLFGGRISYNEQFF.